This note documents a single T cell receptor beta chain sequence. Source study methods: Nucleated cell number was recorded as an estimate derived from reference gene primer amplification. Measured with immunoSEQ multiplex PCR; TCRdb has only the in-frame clones, and not every one. The DNA gave D and trimming, while V, J and clone size come from that table. This repertoire shows over 200,000 clones, 70% to 90% found once; its top ten account for 10% to 15%. The sample belongs to a study of blood T cell repertoires in COVID-19. Turning to the study itself: Material from acute and convalescent COVID-19 was sourced from the United States, Italy and Spain. PBMCs, B-cell-depleted T cells, or T cells provided the cDNA or gDNA that made up the material.

The clonotype originates from a woman under 30 who had recovered from COVID-19. The sample was peripheral blood.

CDR3 protein: CASSLAVGHIYGYTF. CDR3 in DNA: TGCGCCAGCAGCTTGGCCGTAGGACACATCTATGGCTACACCTTC. The chain recombines TRBV5-1 with TRBJ1-2, with D perhaps matching TRBD1 (5 bases). Germline V gives CDR1 SGHRS, CDR2 YFSETQ. The CDR3 has 15 residues. Trimming left V 0 bases short and J 4 bases short, with 13 bases between.